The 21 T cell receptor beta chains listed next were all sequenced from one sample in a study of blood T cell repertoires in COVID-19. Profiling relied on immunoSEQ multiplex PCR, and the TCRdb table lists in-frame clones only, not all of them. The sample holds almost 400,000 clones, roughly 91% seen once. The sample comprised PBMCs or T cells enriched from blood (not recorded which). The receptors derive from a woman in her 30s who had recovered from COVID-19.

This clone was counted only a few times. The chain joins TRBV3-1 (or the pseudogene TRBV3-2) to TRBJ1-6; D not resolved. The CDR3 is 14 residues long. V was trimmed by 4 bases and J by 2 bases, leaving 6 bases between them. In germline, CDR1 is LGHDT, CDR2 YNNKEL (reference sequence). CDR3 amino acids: CASSPGAYNSPLHF. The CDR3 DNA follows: TGTGCCAGCAGCCCTGGAGCCTATAATTCACCCCTCCACTTT.

The CDR3 coding sequence is TGTGCCAGCAGTTACTCCCGGGAAGCTAACTATGGCTACACCTTC. It codes for CASSYSREANYGYTF. The rearrangement uses TRBV6-5 and TRBJ1-2; D not resolved. Germline V lookup: CDR1 MNHEY, CDR2 SVGAGI. The V end lost 0 bases, the J end lost 0 bases, and 8 bases lay between the germline ends. This CDR3 has 15 amino acids.

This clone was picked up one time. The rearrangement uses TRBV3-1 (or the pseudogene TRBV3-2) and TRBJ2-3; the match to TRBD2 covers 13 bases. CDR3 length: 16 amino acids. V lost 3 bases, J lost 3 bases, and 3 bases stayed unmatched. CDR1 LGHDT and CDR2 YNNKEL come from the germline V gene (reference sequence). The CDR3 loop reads CASSHWTSGRTDTQYF. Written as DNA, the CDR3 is TGTGCCAGCAGCCACTGGACTAGCGGGAGAACAGATACGCAGTATTTT.

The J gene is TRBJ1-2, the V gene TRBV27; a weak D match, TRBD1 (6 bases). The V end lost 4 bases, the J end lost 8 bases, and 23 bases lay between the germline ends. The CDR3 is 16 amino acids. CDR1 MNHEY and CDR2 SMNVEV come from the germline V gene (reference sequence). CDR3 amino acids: CASSSLETGPKRGYTF. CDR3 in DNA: TGTGCCAGCAGTTCCCTTGAGACAGGACCGAAGCGCGGCTACACCTTC.

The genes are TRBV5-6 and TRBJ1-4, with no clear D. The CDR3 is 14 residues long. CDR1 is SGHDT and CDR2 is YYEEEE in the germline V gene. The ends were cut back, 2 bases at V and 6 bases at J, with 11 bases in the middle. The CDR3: CASSFGRRDEKLFF. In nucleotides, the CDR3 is TGTGCCAGCAGCTTCGGACGGAGGGATGAAAAACTGTTTTTT.

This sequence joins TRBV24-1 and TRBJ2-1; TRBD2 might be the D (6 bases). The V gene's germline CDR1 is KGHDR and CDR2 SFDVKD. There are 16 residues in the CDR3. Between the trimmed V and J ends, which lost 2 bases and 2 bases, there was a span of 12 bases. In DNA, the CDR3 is TGTGCCACCAGTGATTCTGGGGGAGGTGCCTACAATGAGCAGTTCTTC. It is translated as CATSDSGGGAYNEQFF.

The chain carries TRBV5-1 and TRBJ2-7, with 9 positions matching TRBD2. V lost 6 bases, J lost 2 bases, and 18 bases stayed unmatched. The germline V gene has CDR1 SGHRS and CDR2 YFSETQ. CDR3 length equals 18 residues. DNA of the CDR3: TGCGCCAGCACCCCCCTCGGGTTTGGGCGGGGGGGAGCCTACGAGCAGTACTTC. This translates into CASTPLGFGRGGAYEQYF.

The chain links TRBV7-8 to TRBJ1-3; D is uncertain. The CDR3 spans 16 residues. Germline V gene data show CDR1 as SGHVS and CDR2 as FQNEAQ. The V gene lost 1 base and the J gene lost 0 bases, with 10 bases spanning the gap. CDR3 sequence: CASSLVKLPSGNTIYF. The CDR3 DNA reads TGTGCCAGCAGCTTAGTAAAGCTCCCCTCTGGAAACACCATATATTTT.

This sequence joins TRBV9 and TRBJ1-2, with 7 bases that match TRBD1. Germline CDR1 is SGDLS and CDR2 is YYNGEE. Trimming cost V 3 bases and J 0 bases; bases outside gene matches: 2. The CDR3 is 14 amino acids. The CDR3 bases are TGTGCCAGCAGCGGGGGGACAGCTAACTATGGCTACACCTTC. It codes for CASSGGTANYGYTF.

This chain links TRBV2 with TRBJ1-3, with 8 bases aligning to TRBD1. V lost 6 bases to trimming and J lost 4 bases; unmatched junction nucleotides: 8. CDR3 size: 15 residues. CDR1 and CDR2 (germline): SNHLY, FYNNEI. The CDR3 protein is CASRDPTGEGNTIYF. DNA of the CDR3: TGTGCCAGCAGGGATCCGACAGGGGAAGGAAACACCATATATTTT.

The CDR3 sequence is CASSLGQGDSPLHF. Written as DNA, the CDR3 is TGTGCCAGCAGCCTAGGACAGGGGGATTCACCCCTCCACTTT. J is TRBJ1-6 and V is TRBV5-4, with TRBD1 matching 10 bases. This CDR3 has 14 residues. Germline CDR1 is SGHNT and CDR2 is YYREEE (reference sequence). V lost 4 bases to trimming and J lost 8 bases; unmatched junction nucleotides: 3.

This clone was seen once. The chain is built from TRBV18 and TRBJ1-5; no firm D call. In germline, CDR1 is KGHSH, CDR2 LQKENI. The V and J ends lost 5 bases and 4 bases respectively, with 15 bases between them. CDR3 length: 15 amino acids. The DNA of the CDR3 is TGTGCCAGCTCATTCGAAGGCGGTGGGAATCAGCCCCAGCATTTT. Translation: CASSFEGGGNQPQHF.

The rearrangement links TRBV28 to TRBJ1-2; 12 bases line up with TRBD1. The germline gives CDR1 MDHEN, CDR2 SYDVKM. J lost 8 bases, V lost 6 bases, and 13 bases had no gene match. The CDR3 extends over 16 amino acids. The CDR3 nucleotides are TGTGCCAGCAGAACTTATCCGGGACAGGGGGCTTGGGGCTACACCTTC. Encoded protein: CASRTYPGQGAWGYTF.

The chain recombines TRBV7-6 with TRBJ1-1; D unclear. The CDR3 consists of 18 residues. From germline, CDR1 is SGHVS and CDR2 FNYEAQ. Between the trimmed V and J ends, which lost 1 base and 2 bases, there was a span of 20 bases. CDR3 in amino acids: CASSLVPPDRLTNTEAFF. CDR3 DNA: TGTGCCAGCAGCTTAGTTCCCCCGGATCGACTTACTAACACTGAAGCTTTCTTT.

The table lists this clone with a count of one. The CDR3, as DNA: TGTGCCAGCAGTTACTTCCTCGGAAGGGGTGAAAGTAGCAATCAGCCCCAGCATTTT. The encoded protein is CASSYFLGRGESSNQPQHF. V and J are TRBV6-2 or TRBV6-3 and TRBJ1-5; weak D call: TRBD1 (5 bases). The CDR3 totals 19 residues. CDR1 is MNHEY, CDR2 SVGEGT, per germline. V was trimmed by 1 base and J by 0 bases, leaving 19 bases between them.

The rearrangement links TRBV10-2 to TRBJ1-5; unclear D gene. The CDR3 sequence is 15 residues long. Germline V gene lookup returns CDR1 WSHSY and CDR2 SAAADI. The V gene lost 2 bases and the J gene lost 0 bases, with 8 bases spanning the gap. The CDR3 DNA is TGCGCCAGCAGTGAGCGACATCATAGCAATCAGCCCCAGCATTTT. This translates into CASSERHHSNQPQHF.

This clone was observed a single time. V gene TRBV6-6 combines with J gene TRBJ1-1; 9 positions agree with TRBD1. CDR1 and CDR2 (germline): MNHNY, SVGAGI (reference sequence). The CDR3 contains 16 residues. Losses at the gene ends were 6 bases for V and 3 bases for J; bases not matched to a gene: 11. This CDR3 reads CASSRRPGQGYTEAFF. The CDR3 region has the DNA TGTGCCAGCAGCCGAAGACCGGGACAGGGATACACTGAAGCTTTCTTT.

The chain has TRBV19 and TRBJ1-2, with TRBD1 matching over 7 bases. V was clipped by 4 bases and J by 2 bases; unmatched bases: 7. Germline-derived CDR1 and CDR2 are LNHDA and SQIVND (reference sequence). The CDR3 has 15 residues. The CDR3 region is CASSTLRGSNYGYTF. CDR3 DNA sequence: TGTGCCAGTAGTACCCTCAGGGGGTCGAACTATGGCTACACCTTC.

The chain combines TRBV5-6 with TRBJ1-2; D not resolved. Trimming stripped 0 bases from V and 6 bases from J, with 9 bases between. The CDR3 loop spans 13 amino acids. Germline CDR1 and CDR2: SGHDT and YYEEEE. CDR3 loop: CASSLARYNGYTF. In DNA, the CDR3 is TGTGCCAGCAGCTTGGCCCGATACAATGGCTACACCTTC.

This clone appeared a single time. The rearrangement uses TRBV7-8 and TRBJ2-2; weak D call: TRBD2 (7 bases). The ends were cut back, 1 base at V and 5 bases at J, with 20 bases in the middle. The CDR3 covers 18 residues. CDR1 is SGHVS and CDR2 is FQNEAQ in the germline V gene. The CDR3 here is CASSLVVRGAVATGELFF. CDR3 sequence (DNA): TGTGCCAGCAGCTTAGTGGTACGGGGGGCAGTAGCGACCGGGGAGCTGTTTTTT.

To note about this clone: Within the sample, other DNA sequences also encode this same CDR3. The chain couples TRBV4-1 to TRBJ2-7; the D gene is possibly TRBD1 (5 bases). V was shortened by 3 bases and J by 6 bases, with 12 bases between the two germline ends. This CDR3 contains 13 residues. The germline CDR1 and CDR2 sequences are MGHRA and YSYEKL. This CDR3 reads CASSHSQGGEQYF. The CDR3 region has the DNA TGCGCCAGCAGCCATTCGCAGGGCGGCGAGCAGTACTTC.